One sample yielded the 13 T cell receptor beta chains listed below, sequenced in a study of blood T cell repertoires in COVID-19. Measured with immunoSEQ multiplex PCR; TCRdb has only the in-frame clones, and not every one. The sample holds some 490,000 clones; 80% to 90% are singletons and the top ten take roughly 8%. Sequencing input: PBMCs or T cells enriched from blood (not recorded which). Receptors were obtained from an older woman who had recovered from COVID-19.

The CDR3 reads CASSMPGGAYNEQFF. The CDR3 DNA follows: TGTGCCAGTAGTATGCCCGGGGGGGCCTACAATGAGCAGTTCTTC. V usage is TRBV19 and J usage is TRBJ2-1, with 8 nucleotides matching TRBD2. V was clipped by 3 bases and J by 2 bases; unmatched bases: 3. This CDR3 region has 15 residues. Looked up from germline, CDR1 is LNHDA and CDR2 is SQIVND (reference sequence).

This clone showed up just once. This chain links TRBV10-1 with TRBJ2-1; D is possibly TRBD2 (6 bases). CDR1 is WNHNN, CDR2 SYGVQD, per germline (reference sequence). V gave up 0 bases and J gave up 9 bases, with 21 bases separating them. CDR3 length: 17 amino acids. The CDR3 sequence is CASSESEGFLGFSEQFF. The DNA for the CDR3 is TGCGCCAGCAGTGAGTCGGAGGGTTTTCTCGGGTTTAGTGAGCAGTTCTTC.

CDR3 DNA sequence: TGTGCCAGTAACCGGCAGGGCAACACCGGGGAGCTGTTTTTT. Residues: CASNRQGNTGELFF. The chain couples TRBV5-4 to TRBJ2-2, with a possible D match to TRBD1 (5 bases). Trimming removed 8 bases from V and 2 bases from J, with 13 bases in between. CDR1 and CDR2 from the germline V gene are SGHNT and YYREEE (reference sequence). This CDR3 has 14 amino acids.

In regard to this clone: The sample holds other DNA sequences that translate to the same CDR3. CDR3 DNA: TGTGCCACCAGCAGAGATCGGGGGTACGAGCAGTACTTC. Its protein product is CATSRDRGYEQYF. This rearrangement joins TRBV15 to TRBJ2-7, with D tentatively TRBD2 (6 bases). The CDR3 covers 13 residues. Trimming removed 0 bases from V and 4 bases from J, with 7 bases in between. CDR1 is LNHNV, CDR2 YYDKDF, per germline (reference sequence).

The V call is TRBV24-1, the J call TRBJ1-5; D is possibly TRBD1 (5 bases). The CDR3 runs to 12 residues. V was clipped by 6 bases and J by 6 bases, with 8 bases between them. From germline, CDR1 is KGHDR and CDR2 SFDVKD. The CDR3 region is CATSRGGQPQHF. The CDR3 DNA reads TGTGCCACCAGTAGGGGAGGTCAGCCCCAGCATTTT.

This clone turned up a few times. The J gene is TRBJ2-7, the V gene TRBV10-3; a weak D match, TRBD1 (6 bases). Trimming pared 10 bases from V and 9 bases from J, leaving 16 bases between. The CDR3 is 11 residues long. Germline CDR1 is ENHRY and CDR2 is SYGVKD. The CDR3 nucleotides are TGTGCCACAGAGCTACAGGGAAGGCAGTACTTC. This codes for CATELQGRQYF.

The rearrangement joins TRBV11-2 to TRBJ2-7, with 9 bases matching TRBD2. CDR1 is SGHAT, CDR2 FQNNGV, per germline. V lost 4 bases to trimming and J lost 1 base; unmatched junction nucleotides: 11. The CDR3 loop spans 17 amino acids. The CDR3 DNA sequence: TGTGCCAGCAGCTCAATCCGCGGGGGGGTCTCTTCCTACGAGCAGTACTTC. Translating gives CASSSIRGGVSSYEQYF.

The gene calls are TRBV11-3 and TRBJ1-4; TRBD1 matches 9 bases. CDR3 size: 15 residues. The trim removed 4 bases at V and 8 bases at J, leaving 8 bases unmatched. The germline V gene has CDR1 SGHNT and CDR2 YENEEA. The DNA of the CDR3 is TGTGCCAGCAGCTACGAGACAGGGGGACGGGAAAAACTGTTTTTT. Its translation: CASSYETGGREKLFF.

V usage is TRBV5-6 and J usage is TRBJ1-5; possible D gene TRBD1, 5 bases. Trimming cost V 4 bases and J 4 bases, with 18 bases left between them. CDR3 length: 16 amino acids. Germline CDR1 reads SGHDT; CDR2 reads YYEEEE. The CDR3 protein is CASSPYAQETNQPQHF. CDR3 DNA sequence: TGTGCCAGCAGCCCATATGCACAGGAAACGAATCAGCCCCAGCATTTT.

V gene TRBV19 combines with J gene TRBJ1-3, with D possibly matching TRBD1 (5 bases). V was cut by 5 bases and J by 2 bases, with 13 bases left in between. The germline CDR1 and CDR2 sequences are LNHDA and SQIVND (reference sequence). This CDR3 contains 15 residues. CDR3 loop: CASSVNRSPGNTIYF. The CDR3 DNA follows: TGTGCCAGTAGTGTTAACAGGAGCCCTGGAAACACCATATATTTT.

This clone was seen just once. The chain combines TRBV27 with TRBJ2-7, with unresolved D. Germline CDR1 MNHEY, CDR2 SMNVEV (reference sequence). Trimming shortened V by 6 bases and J by 4 bases, and 13 bases separated the two germline ends. CDR3 length: 13 amino acids. CDR3 DNA sequence: TGTGCCAGCAGGTTTGGGCGAGATTACGAGCAGTACTTC. Translation gives CASRFGRDYEQYF.

The chain employs TRBV6-6 and TRBJ2-2; 9 bases agree with TRBD1. The CDR3 has 14 residues. Losses at the gene ends were 6 bases for V and 6 bases for J; bases not matched to a gene: 5. Germline loops: CDR1 MNHNY, CDR2 SVGAGI (reference sequence). In nucleotides, the CDR3 is TGTGCCAGCAGCCACCGACAGGGGGCCGGGGAGCTGTTTTTT. Translation gives CASSHRQGAGELFF.

There are a few counts of this clone. V gene TRBV11-3 combines with J gene TRBJ2-1; weak D call: TRBD1 (6 bases). The V end lost 2 bases, the J end lost 0 bases, and 14 bases lay between the germline ends. Germline lookup yields CDR1 SGHNT and CDR2 YENEEA. The CDR3 consists of 17 residues. The CDR3 DNA is TGTGCCAGCAGCTTATACAAATCGGACAGCTCCTACAATGAGCAGTTCTTC. It codes for CASSLYKSDSSYNEQFF.